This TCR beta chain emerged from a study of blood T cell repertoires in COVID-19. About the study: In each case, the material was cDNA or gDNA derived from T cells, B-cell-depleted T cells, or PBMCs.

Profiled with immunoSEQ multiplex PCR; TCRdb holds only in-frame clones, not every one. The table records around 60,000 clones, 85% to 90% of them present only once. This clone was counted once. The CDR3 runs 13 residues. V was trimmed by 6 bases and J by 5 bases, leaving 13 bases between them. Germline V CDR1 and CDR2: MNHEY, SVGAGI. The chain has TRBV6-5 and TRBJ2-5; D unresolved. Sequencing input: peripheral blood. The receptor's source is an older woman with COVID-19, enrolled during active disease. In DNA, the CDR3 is TGTGCCAGCAGGGTGGGCCTCCAGGAGACCCAGTACTTC. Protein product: CASRVGLQETQYF.